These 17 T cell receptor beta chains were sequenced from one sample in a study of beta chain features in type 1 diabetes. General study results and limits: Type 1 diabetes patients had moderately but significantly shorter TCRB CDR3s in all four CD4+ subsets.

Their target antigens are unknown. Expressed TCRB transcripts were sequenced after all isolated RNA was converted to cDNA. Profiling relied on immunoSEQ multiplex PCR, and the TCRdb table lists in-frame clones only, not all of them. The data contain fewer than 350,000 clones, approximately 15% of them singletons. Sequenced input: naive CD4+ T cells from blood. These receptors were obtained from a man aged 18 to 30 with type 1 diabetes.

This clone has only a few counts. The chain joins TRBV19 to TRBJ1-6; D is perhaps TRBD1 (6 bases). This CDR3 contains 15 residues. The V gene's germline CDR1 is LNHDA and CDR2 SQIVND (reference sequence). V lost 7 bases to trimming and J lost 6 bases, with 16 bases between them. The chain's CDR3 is CASTVGQRLNSPLHF. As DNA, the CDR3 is TGTGCCAGTACCGTCGGACAGCGCCTTAATTCACCCCTCCACTTT.

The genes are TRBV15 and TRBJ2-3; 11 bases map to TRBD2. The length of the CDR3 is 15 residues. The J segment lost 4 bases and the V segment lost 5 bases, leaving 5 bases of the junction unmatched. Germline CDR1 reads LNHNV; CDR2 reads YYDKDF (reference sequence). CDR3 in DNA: TGTGCCACCAGCCCGACTAGCGGGAAAGCAGATACGCAGTATTTT. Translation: CATSPTSGKADTQYF. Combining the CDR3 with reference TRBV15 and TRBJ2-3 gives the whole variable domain DAMVIQNPRYQVTQFGKPVTLSCSQTLNHNVMYWYQQKSSQAPKLLFHYYDKDFNNEADTPDNFQSRRPNTSFCFLDIRSPGLGDTAMYLCATSPTSGKADTQYFGPGTRLTVL.

Here the CDR3 reads CASSQGQLTEAFF. The DNA of the CDR3 is TGTGCCAGCAGCCAAGGACAGCTCACTGAAGCTTTCTTT. The V call is TRBV7-2, the J call TRBJ1-1; D is perhaps TRBD1 (6 bases). V shed 5 bases and J shed 4 bases, with 11 bases lying between them. The germline CDR1 and CDR2 sequences are SGHTA and FQGNSA. The CDR3 contains 13 residues.

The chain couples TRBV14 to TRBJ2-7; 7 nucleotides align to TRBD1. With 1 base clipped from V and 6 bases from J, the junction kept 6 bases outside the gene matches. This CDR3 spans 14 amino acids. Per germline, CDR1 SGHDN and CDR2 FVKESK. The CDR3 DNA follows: TGTGCCAGCAGCCAAGCTTGGACAGGCGCCGAGCAGTACTTC. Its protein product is CASSQAWTGAEQYF.

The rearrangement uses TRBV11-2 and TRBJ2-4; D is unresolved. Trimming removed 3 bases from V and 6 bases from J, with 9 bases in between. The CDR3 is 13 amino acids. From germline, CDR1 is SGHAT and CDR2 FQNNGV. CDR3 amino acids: CASSLIPRNIQYF. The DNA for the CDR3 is TGTGCCAGCAGCTTGATTCCGAGAAACATTCAGTACTTC.

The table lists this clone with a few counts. For the CDR3, the DNA is TGTGCCAGCAGGGGACTAGACCAGTACTTC. Its translation: CASRGLDQYF. The rearrangement uses TRBV28 and TRBJ2-4; 8 bases line up with TRBD2. V dropped 6 bases and J dropped 13; count of bases not matched to a gene: 2. Germline V gene lookup returns CDR1 MDHEN and CDR2 SYDVKM. The CDR3 covers 10 residues.

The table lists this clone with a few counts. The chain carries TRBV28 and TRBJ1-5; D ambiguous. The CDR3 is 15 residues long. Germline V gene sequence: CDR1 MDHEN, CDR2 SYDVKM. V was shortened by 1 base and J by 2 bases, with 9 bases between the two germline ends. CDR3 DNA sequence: TGTGCCAGCAGTTTATACGCGGTCGGCAATCAGCCCCAGCATTTT. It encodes CASSLYAVGNQPQHF. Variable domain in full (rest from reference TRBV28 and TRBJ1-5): DVKVTQSSRYLVKRTGEKVFLECVQDMDHENMFWYRQDPGLGLRLIYFSYDVKMKEKGDIPEGYSVSREKKERFSLILESASTNQTSMYLCASSLYAVGNQPQHFGDGTRLSIL.

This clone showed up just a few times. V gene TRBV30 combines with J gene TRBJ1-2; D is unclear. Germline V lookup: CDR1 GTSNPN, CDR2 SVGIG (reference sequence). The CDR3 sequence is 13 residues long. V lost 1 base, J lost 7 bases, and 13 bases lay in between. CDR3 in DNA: TGTGCCTGGAGTGGGGTTGGAGGGTTTGGCTACACCTTC. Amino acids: CAWSGVGGFGYTF.

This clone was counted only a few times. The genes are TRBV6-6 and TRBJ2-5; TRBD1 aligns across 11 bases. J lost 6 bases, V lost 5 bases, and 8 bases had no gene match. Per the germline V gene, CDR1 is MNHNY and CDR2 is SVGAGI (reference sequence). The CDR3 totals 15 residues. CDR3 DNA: TGTGCCAGCAGTCCCGGACAGGGGGCCTGGAAGACCCAGTACTTC. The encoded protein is CASSPGQGAWKTQYF.

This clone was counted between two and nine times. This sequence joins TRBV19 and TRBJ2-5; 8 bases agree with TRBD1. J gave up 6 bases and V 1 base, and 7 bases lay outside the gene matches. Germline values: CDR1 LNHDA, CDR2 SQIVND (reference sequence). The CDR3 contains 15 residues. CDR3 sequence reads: CASSIAVPGGKTQYF. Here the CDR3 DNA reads TGTGCCAGTAGTATAGCAGTCCCAGGGGGCAAGACCCAGTACTTC.

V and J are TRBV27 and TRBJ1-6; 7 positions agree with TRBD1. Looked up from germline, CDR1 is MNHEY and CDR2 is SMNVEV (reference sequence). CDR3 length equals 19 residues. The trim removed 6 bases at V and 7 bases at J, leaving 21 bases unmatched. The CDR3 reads CASSRKARGETGGNSPLHF. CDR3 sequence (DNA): TGTGCCAGCAGCCGCAAGGCCAGGGGGGAAACTGGGGGAAATTCACCCCTCCACTTT.

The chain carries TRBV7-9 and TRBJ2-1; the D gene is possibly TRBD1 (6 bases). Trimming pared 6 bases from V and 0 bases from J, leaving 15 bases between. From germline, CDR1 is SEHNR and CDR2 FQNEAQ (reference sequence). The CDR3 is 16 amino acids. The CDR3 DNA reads TGTGCCAGCAGGTCCGGACAGCTCCGCTCCTACAATGAGCAGTTCTTC. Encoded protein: CASRSGQLRSYNEQFF.

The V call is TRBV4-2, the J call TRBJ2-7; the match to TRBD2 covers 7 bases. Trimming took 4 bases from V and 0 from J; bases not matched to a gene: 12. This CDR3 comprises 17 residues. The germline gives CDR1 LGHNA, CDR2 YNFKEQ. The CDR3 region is CASSLTGGLAASYEQYF. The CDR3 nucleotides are TGTGCCAGCAGCCTGACCGGTGGGCTAGCGGCCTCCTACGAGCAGTACTTC.

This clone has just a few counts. CDR3 sequence reads: CASSVMGGAAYNEQFF. The CDR3 DNA is TGTGCCAGCAGCGTAATGGGGGGGGCCGCCTACAATGAGCAGTTCTTC. This chain joins TRBV9 and TRBJ2-1; D might be TRBD2 (7 bases). Germline V gene sequence: CDR1 SGDLS, CDR2 YYNGEE. Trimming removed 1 base at V and 2 bases at J, with 13 bases between. The CDR3 length is 16 residues.

The CDR3 DNA sequence: TGTGCCAGCAGTTCGTTTTCGGGGGGGCAGGACATTCAGTACTTC. It specifies CASSSFSGGQDIQYF. The rearrangement joins TRBV7-2 to TRBJ2-4; 8 bases are a match to TRBD2. CDR3 length equals 15 residues. The junction had 12 bases not matched to a gene; V was cut back by 6 bases and J by 8 bases. Germline V lookup: CDR1 SGHTA, CDR2 FQGNSA.

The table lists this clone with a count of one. This CDR3 reads CASEQPSGANVLTF. DNA of the CDR3: TGTGCCAGCGAACAACCTTCTGGGGCCAACGTCCTGACTTTC. The rearrangement uses TRBV28 and TRBJ2-6; D not certain. CDR1 is MDHEN and CDR2 is SYDVKM in the germline V gene. CDR3 size: 14 residues. The ends were cut back, 8 bases at V and 1 base at J, with 9 bases in the middle. The entire variable domain, with the rest obtained from reference TRBV28 and TRBJ2-6, is as follows: DVKVTQSSRYLVKRTGEKVFLECVQDMDHENMFWYRQDPGLGLRLIYFSYDVKMKEKGDIPEGYSVSREKKERFSLILESASTNQTSMYLCASEQPSGANVLTFGAGSRLTVL.

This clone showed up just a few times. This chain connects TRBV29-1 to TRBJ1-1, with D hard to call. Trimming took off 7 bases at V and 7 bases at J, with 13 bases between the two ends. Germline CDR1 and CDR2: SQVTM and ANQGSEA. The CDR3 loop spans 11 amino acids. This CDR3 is CSGGAGLEAFF. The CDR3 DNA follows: TGCAGCGGAGGAGCAGGACTTGAAGCTTTCTTT. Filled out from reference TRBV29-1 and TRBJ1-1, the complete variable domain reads SAVISQKPSRDICQRGTSLTIQCQVDSQVTMMFWYRQQPGQSLTLIATANQGSEATYESGFVIDKFPISRPNLTFSTLTVSNMSPEDSSIYLCSGGAGLEAFFGQGTRLTVV.